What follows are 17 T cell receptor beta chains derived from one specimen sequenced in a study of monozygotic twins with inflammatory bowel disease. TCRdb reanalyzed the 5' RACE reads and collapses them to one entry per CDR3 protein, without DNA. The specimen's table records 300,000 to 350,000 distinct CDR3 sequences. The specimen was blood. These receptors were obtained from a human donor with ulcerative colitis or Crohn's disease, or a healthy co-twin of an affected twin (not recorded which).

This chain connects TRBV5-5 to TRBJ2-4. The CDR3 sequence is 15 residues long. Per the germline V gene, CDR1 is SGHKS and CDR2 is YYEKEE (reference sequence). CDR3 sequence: CASSLDPASKNIQYF. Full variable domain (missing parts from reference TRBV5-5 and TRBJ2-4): DAGVTQSPTHLIKTRGQQVTLRCSPISGHKSVSWYQQVLGQGPQFIFQYYEKEERGRGNFPDRFSARQFPNYSSELNVNALLLGDSALYLCASSLDPASKNIQYFGAGTRLSVL.

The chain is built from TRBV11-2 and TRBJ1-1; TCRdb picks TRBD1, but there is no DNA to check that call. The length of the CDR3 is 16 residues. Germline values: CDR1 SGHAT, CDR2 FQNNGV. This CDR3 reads CASSLVLPGENTEAFF.

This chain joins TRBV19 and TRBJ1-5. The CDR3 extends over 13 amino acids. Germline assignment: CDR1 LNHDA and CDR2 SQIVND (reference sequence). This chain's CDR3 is CASSGREGQPQHF.

CDR3: CANSDLKTTTYEQYF. This rearrangement joins TRBV6-1 to TRBJ2-7; as DNA is missing, the TRBD2 call by TCRdb cannot be tested. The length of the CDR3 is 15 residues. Germline CDR1 MNHNS, CDR2 SASEGT.

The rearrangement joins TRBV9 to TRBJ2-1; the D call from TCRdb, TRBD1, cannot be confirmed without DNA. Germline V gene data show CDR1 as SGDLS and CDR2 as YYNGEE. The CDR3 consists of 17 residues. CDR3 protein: CASSKRGGGINYNEQFF.

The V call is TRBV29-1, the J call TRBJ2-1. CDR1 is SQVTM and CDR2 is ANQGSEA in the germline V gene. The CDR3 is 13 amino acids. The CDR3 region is CSATESSYNEQFF.

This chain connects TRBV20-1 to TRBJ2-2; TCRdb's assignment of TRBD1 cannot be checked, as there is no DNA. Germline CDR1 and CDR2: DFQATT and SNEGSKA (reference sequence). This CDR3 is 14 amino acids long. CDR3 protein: CSAETGLNIGELFF.

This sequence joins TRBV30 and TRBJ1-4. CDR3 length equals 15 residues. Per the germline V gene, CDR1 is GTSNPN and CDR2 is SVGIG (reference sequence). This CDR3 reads CAWRANSGFIGKLFF.

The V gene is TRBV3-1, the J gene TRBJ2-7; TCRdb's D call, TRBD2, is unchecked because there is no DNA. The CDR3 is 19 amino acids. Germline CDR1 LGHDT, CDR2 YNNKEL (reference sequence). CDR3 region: CASSQDLYGRWESPYEQYF.

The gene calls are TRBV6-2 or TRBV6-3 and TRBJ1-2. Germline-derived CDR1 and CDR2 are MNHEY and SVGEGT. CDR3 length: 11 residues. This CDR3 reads CASSWNYGYTF.

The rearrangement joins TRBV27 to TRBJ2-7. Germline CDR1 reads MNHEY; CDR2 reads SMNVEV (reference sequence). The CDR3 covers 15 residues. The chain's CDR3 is CASSLSSLSAYEQYF.

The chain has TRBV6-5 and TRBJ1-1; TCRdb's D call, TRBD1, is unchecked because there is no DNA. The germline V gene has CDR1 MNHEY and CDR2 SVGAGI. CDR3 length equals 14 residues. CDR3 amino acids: CASSYSAGVKEAFF.

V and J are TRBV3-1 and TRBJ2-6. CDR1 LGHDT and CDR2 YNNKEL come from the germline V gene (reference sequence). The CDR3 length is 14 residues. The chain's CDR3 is CASRTFTGANVLTF.

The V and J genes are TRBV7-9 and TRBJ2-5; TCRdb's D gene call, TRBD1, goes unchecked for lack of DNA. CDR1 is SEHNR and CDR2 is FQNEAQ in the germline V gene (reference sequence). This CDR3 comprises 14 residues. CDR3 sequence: CASSFYGGQETQYF.

The CDR3 loop reads CASSPVPRSEKLFF. The chain joins TRBV12-3 or TRBV12-4 to TRBJ1-4. CDR3 length: 14 amino acids.

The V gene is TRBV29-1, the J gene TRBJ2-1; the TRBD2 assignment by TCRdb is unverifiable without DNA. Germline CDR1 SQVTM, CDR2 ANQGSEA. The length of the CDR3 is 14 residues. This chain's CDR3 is CSVEFFGRANEQFF.

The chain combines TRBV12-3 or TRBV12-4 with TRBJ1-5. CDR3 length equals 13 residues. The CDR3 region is CASSSFIGQPQHF.